This T cell receptor (beta chain) was found in a study of human T cells and chemical hapten exposure. Study conclusions and caveats: Significantly greater numbers of large CDR3 similarity clusters came from expanded TCRs than from controls. A positive correlation with patch test score was shown by PT1 expanded TCR counts.

This CDR3 is 19 amino acids long. The V gene lost 5 bases and the J gene lost 0 bases, with 26 bases spanning the gap. Germline assignment: CDR1 SGHAT and CDR2 FQNNGV. Time point here: pre-sensitization, week 0. Regarding treatment: therapeutic diphenylcyclopropenone sensitization with weekly scalp DPC. Alopecia patients deemed DPC-suitable, aged 18 to 70, excluding pregnancy. Someone pulled total RNA out of unfractionated whole blood. One entry per CDR3 protein results from TCRdb running MiXCR on the RACE reads. The table shows around 120,000 distinct CDR3 sequences, with roughly 13% occurring only once. As concerns this clonotype: Its antigen is not identified.

The sequence derives from a woman aged 18-30 years with alopecia areata. Some clones in this sample may be carry-over from other donors' samples. Material: whole blood, obtained in connection with sensitization to the hapten diphenylcyclopropenone (DPC). The chain has TRBV11-2 and TRBJ2-7; perhaps D is TRBD1 or TRBD2 (5 bases each). The CDR3 region is CASSLTSLSGPTVSYEQYF. CDR3 bases: TGTGCCAGCAGCCTTACATCTCTTTCGGGACCCACGGTCTCCTACGAGCAGTACTTC.